The present T cell receptor (beta chain) was sequenced within a study of shared clonotypes between healthy human individuals (dated by TCRdb to 2020 to 2021). Looking at the study overall: Three men and a couple of women, aged 18 to 49 years, made up the cohort. The study deeply sequenced blood TCR repertoires of five healthy adults to estimate repertoire size and the extent of clonotype sharing between individuals. Each donor's leukapheresis produced roughly between roughly 0.85 and 9.5 billion PBMCs. To increase sequencing depth and limit assay-specific biases, different laboratories used diverse techniques to prepare libraries and sequence TCR repertoires. Results and caveats for the whole study, not just this receptor: Sampling was limited to blood, and TCR repertoires in tissue likely differ from TCR repertoires in blood. The small number of donors limited the genetic and exposure-history diversity represented. Pairwise subsampling indicated that sequencing depth was expected to affect the degree of clonotype sharing among donors.

TCR CDR3 regions were amplified from genomic DNA by multiplex PCR using the deep immunoSEQ assay. Extracted genomic DNA from each cell subset was spread evenly across all wells of several immunoSEQ 96-well plates, with each plate serving as a replicate. For unsorted PBMC, each replicate PCR was loaded with approximately 300 ng genomic DNA, equivalent to 25,000 to 35,000 T cell genomes. Ten immunoSEQ deep assay plates were used to sequence unsorted PBMC genomic DNA. Purified libraries were measured with a Qubit 3.0 fluorometer, size-checked on a Bioanalyzer 2100, and measured again with the KAPA Library Quantification kit. Every immunoSEQ 96-well plate was sequenced on a dedicated single-read 150-cycle Illumina NextSeq 550 flow cell. Under the source paper's analysis protocol: Because the immunoSEQ output held only junctional sequences and lacked quality scores, the filtering could not match the filtering applied to full-length reads. Sequences were annotated with PyIR, a Python wrapper for IgBLAST v1.9, and V/J genes and CDR3 were assigned using IMGT germline references. Reads were filtered out if the reads had weak V/J assignments (E-value above 1e-6), no CDR3, stop codons, out-of-frame junctions, or ambiguous translated residues. A V3J clonotype was defined by an identical inferred V gene, J gene, and CDR3 amino acid sequence. To compute the percentage overlap between repertoires, the number of shared unique clonotypes was divided by the size of the smaller repertoire. Repertoire richness was assessed with RTK rarefaction, the Chao1 estimator, and Recon v2.1 estimates of unobserved clonotypes. Entries here come from immuneACCESS through TCRdb and include only in-frame sequences with V and J called. Some clones fail to appear in such tables; in the studies checked, an unresolved V gene covers under half of the shortfall, and the cause of the remainder is unknown. V and J calls and clone size are given by that table; D and trimming were obtained from the DNA. Counted in this sample were some 500,000 clones; approximately 80% of them appeared once. More than 10% of the sample comes from the top ten.

To note about this clone: Its antigen is currently not known. Base qualities are not at hand, and no much larger clone is one base apart.

The donors were healthy, HIV-negative adults with no recently reported acute infections or vaccinations. Every donor was a Caucasian adult residing in Nashville, Tennessee, USA. In the unsorted samples, 70 million to 95 million PBMCs were counted, and genomic DNA was extracted using the QIAamp DNA Blood Mini kit. After blood collection by leukapheresis, PBMCs were isolated using Ficoll-Histopaque density gradient centrifugation and then cryopreserved in the vapor phase of liquid nitrogen. According to the germline V gene, CDR1 reads SGHTS and CDR2 reads YDEGEE. The CDR3, cysteine through phenylalanine, is 16 amino acids long. The CDR3 DNA has 48 bases and is translated from base 1. V is pared back by 0 bases and J by 0 bases, with 13 bases lying between the germline termini.

Input material: PBMCs. Rearrangement joined TRBV5-8 to TRBJ2-7; 5 matching bases give a weak D call of TRBD2. The TCR was taken from a woman in her thirties or forties in good health. Some clones in this sample may be carry-over from other donors' samples. The CDR3 reads as follows: CASSLGFWTRSYEQYF. At the DNA level, the sequence is TGTGCCAGCAGCTTGGGGTTTTGGACTCGCTCCTACGAGCAGTACTTC.